These 29 T cell receptor beta chains came from one sample sequenced in a study of CD4+ T cells in melanoma. This table comes from immunoSEQ multiplex PCR, and its TCRdb copy is limited to in-frame clones, with some not included. This table has roughly 10,000 clones, nearly 70% appearing once. The sample was cells from a culture (not recorded whether cultured in vitro). Receptors originate from a human donor with melanoma.

In its sample, this clone was seen once. V and J are TRBV11-2 and TRBJ1-1; no definite D call. The CDR3 extends over 14 amino acids. The V gene lost 2 bases and the J gene lost 7 bases, with 14 bases spanning the gap. From germline, CDR1 is SGHAT and CDR2 FQNNGV. CDR3 region: CASSLLEKQLEAFF. The CDR3 nucleotides are TGTGCCAGCAGCTTACTGGAGAAGCAGCTTGAAGCTTTCTTT.

The chain is built from TRBV25-1 and TRBJ1-2; D unresolved. CDR1 and CDR2 from the germline V gene are MGHDK and SYGVNS. The CDR3 has 13 amino acids. V was pared by 6 bases and J by 0 bases, with 8 bases between. CDR3 amino acids: CASSFLANYGYTF. The CDR3 DNA reads TGTGCCAGCAGCTTTTTGGCTAACTATGGCTACACCTTC.

The rearrangement uses TRBV27 and TRBJ1-5, with D possibly being TRBD1 (5 bases). CDR3 size: 15 residues. V was clipped by 3 bases and J by 7 bases, with 16 bases between them. Germline lookup yields CDR1 MNHEY and CDR2 SMNVEV (reference sequence). The CDR3: CASSLAQYSGQPQHF. CDR3 DNA sequence: TGTGCCAGCAGTTTGGCCCAATACTCAGGGCAGCCCCAGCATTTT.

The sample holds a few counts of this clone. The chain uses TRBV7-8 and TRBJ1-1; D unresolved. The CDR3 runs 16 residues. Per germline, CDR1 SGHVS and CDR2 FQNEAQ. V lost 5 bases to trimming and J lost 1 base, with 17 bases between them. CDR3 sequence reads: CASSPEAWGGNTEAFF. For the CDR3, the DNA is TGTGCCAGCAGCCCAGAAGCGTGGGGTGGGAACACTGAAGCTTTCTTT. The full variable domain, rest sourced from reference TRBV7-8 and TRBJ1-1, is GAGVSQSPRYKVAKRGQDVALRCDPISGHVSLFWYQQALGQGPEFLTYFQNEAQLDKSGLPSDRFFAERPEGSVSTLKIQRTQQEDSAVYLCASSPEAWGGNTEAFFGQGTRLTVV.

The V call is TRBV6-1, the J call TRBJ1-1, with a tentative D call TRBD1 (6 bases). Deletions cut 6 bases from V and 0 bases from J, with 14 bases between. In germline, CDR1 is MNHNS, CDR2 SASEGT. CDR3 length: 15 amino acids. The CDR3 coding sequence is TGTGCCAGCAGGAACCGGGACACAATGAACACTGAAGCTTTCTTT. This sequence encodes CASRNRDTMNTEAFF.

The CDR3 here is CASSSGGAAEKLFF. The CDR3 DNA follows: TGCGCCAGCAGCTCAGGGGGCGCGGCTGAAAAACTGTTTTTT. The chain recombines TRBV5-1 with TRBJ1-4; 8 bases match TRBD1. V lost 3 bases and J lost 7; bases outside the gene matches: 5. CDR1 SGHRS and CDR2 YFSETQ come from the germline V gene. The CDR3 has 14 amino acids.

This clone has only a few counts. The chain carries TRBV4-2 and TRBJ1-3, with no clear D. The CDR3 is 16 amino acids. Between the trimmed V and J ends, which lost 1 base and 9 bases, there was a span of 19 bases. The germline V gene encodes CDR1 LGHNA and CDR2 YNFKEQ. The CDR3 reads CASSQAVWTPKRTIYF. Here the CDR3 DNA reads TGTGCCAGCAGCCAAGCGGTTTGGACGCCGAAACGCACCATATATTTT.

V gene TRBV30 combines with J gene TRBJ1-2; D is undetermined. Germline values: CDR1 GTSNPN, CDR2 SVGIG (reference sequence). This CDR3 spans 13 amino acids. V shed 4 bases and J shed 2 bases, with 11 bases lying between them. The CDR3 region is CAWKVPGNYGYTF. The CDR3 coding sequence is TGTGCCTGGAAGGTTCCCGGGAACTATGGCTACACCTTC. Together with reference TRBV30 and TRBJ1-2, the CDR3 gives the full variable domain: SQTIHQWPATLVQPVGSPLSLECTVEGTSNPNLYWYRQAAGRGLQLLFYSVGIGQISSEVPQNLSASRPQDRQFILSSKKLLLSDSGFYLCAWKVPGNYGYTFGSGTRLTVV.

The chain couples TRBV19 to TRBJ2-1; TRBD2 aligns across 10 bases. CDR1 LNHDA and CDR2 SQIVND come from the germline V gene (reference sequence). Unmatched junction bases numbered 4, after V lost 5 bases and J lost 0 bases. The CDR3 spans 16 residues. The CDR3 region is CASSLAGVSSYNEQFF. CDR3 DNA sequence: TGTGCCAGTAGTCTAGCGGGAGTGAGCTCCTACAATGAGCAGTTCTTC.

This clone was found a few times. The rearrangement uses TRBV7-3 and TRBJ2-6; 7 bases are shared with TRBD1. In germline, CDR1 is SGHTA, CDR2 FQGTGA. The CDR3 is made up of 15 amino acids. Trimming at V came to 5 bases and at J to 1 base, leaving 2 bases not matched to a gene. The CDR3 sequence is CASSPGGSGANVLTF. CDR3 nucleotides: TGTGCCAGCAGCCCAGGGGGTTCTGGGGCCAACGTCCTGACTTTC.

The rearrangement uses TRBV6-1 and TRBJ2-1; 10 nucleotides match TRBD2. The germline CDR1 and CDR2 sequences are MNHNS and SASEGT. V trimming: 4 bases; J trimming: 0 bases; junction bases outside the gene matches: 6. This CDR3 has 17 amino acids. The CDR3 region has the DNA TGTGCCAGCAGTGTCGGGACTAGCGTGCACTCCTACAATGAGCAGTTCTTC. It translates to CASSVGTSVHSYNEQFF.

V usage is TRBV6-5 and J usage is TRBJ1-3, with 11 bases lining up with TRBD1. Germline loops: CDR1 MNHEY, CDR2 SVGAGI. V was clipped by 8 bases and J by 2 bases; unmatched bases: 2. The CDR3 length is 14 residues. The DNA of the CDR3 is TGTGCCAGCGGACAGGGGGCAACTGGAAACACCATATATTTT. The encoded protein is CASGQGATGNTIYF.

The J gene is TRBJ2-7, the V gene TRBV30; tentative D call: TRBD2 (5 bases). There are 11 residues in the CDR3. Trimming cost V 0 bases and J 5 bases, with 5 bases left between them. Per germline, CDR1 GTSNPN and CDR2 SVGIG (reference sequence). CDR3 loop: CAWSVRDEQYF. In DNA form, the CDR3 reads TGTGCCTGGAGTGTGAGGGACGAGCAGTACTTC.

This clone has a handful of counts. The J gene is TRBJ2-6, the V gene TRBV5-1; the D gene is possibly TRBD1 (5 bases). Trimming removed 0 bases from V and 2 bases from J, with 9 bases in between. In germline, CDR1 is SGHRS, CDR2 YFSETQ. This CDR3 region has 16 residues. CDR3 sequence reads: CASSLAGRAGANVLTF. The CDR3 DNA reads TGCGCCAGCAGCTTGGCCGGCAGGGCTGGGGCCAACGTCCTGACTTTC. Drawing the rest from reference TRBV5-1 and TRBJ2-6, the complete variable domain is KAGVTQTPRYLIKTRGQQVTLSCSPISGHRSVSWYQQTPGQGLQFLFEYFSETQRNKGNFPGRFSGRQFSNSRSEMNVSTLELGDSALYLCASSLAGRAGANVLTFGAGSRLTVL.

V is TRBV12-5 and J is TRBJ1-1; 7 bases agree with TRBD1. The CDR3 is made up of 15 amino acids. V trimming: 5 bases; J trimming: 5 bases; junction bases outside the gene matches: 11. Germline CDR1 is LGHNT and CDR2 is FRNRAP. CDR3 in amino acids: CASGQLQGIETEAFF. The CDR3 DNA reads TGTGCTAGTGGTCAGTTACAGGGGATCGAGACTGAAGCTTTCTTT.

CDR3 coding DNA: TGTGCCAGCAGTGAAATGCCGAGCTCCTACAATGAGCAGTTCTTC. The encoded protein is CASSEMPSSYNEQFF. V usage is TRBV6-1 and J usage is TRBJ2-1; D remains ambiguous. The CDR3 loop spans 15 amino acids. Trimming shortened V by 2 bases and J by 0 bases, and 8 bases separated the two germline ends. Germline V gene data show CDR1 as MNHNS and CDR2 as SASEGT.

The J gene is TRBJ2-1, the V gene TRBV15, with a possible D match to TRBD1 (6 bases). The CDR3 is made up of 16 amino acids. In germline, CDR1 is LNHNV, CDR2 YYDKDF (reference sequence). V dropped 3 bases and J dropped 10 bases, with 22 bases sitting between them. The CDR3 DNA is TGTGCCACCAGCAGGACCGGGACACGGCGATCGGGAGAGCAGTTCTTC. Translation gives CATSRTGTRRSGEQFF.

A remark on this clone: One end of the junction varies from germline; a read error may be responsible. The chain uses TRBV19 and TRBJ1-3; D is undetermined. Looked up from germline, CDR1 is LNHDA and CDR2 is SQIVND (reference sequence). CDR3 length equals 15 residues. CDR3 DNA sequence: TGTGCCAGTAGTACCCTCGACGTTCTAAAAAACCCCATATATTTT. Protein product: CASSTLDVLKNPIYF.

The chain carries TRBV9 and TRBJ2-2, with 7 bases aligning to TRBD2. Trimming at V came to 4 bases and at J to 5 bases, leaving 8 bases not matched to a gene. The CDR3 runs to 15 residues. Per the germline V gene, CDR1 is SGDLS and CDR2 is YYNGEE. The CDR3 region is CASSPRGDPTGELFF. The CDR3 region has the DNA TGTGCCAGCAGCCCCCGGGGGGACCCGACCGGGGAGCTGTTTTTT. The full variable domain, rest sourced from reference TRBV9 and TRBJ2-2, is DSGVTQTPKHLITATGQRVTLRCSPRSGDLSVYWYQQSLDQGLQFLIQYYNGEERAKGNILERFSAQQFPDLHSELNLSSLELGDSALYFCASSPRGDPTGELFFGEGSRLTVL.

The V gene is TRBV7-2, the J gene TRBJ1-3; D unresolved. Trimming pared 5 bases from V and 3 bases from J, leaving 17 bases between. CDR1 is SGHTA and CDR2 is FQGNSA in the germline V gene. CDR3 length equals 16 residues. In DNA, the CDR3 is TGTGCCAGCAGCCTGGGAGCAGAGAACGTTGGAAACACCATATATTTT. Translated, it gives CASSLGAENVGNTIYF.

The J gene is TRBJ1-1, the V gene TRBV6-5; D is unresolved. The V end lost 6 bases, the J end lost 3 bases, and 11 bases lay between the germline ends. The CDR3 spans 13 residues. The germline gives CDR1 MNHEY, CDR2 SVGAGI. The CDR3 is CASRGIWDTEAFF. The DNA of the CDR3 is TGTGCCAGCAGAGGAATATGGGACACTGAAGCTTTCTTT.

This clone was picked up a small number of times. The V and J genes are TRBV4-1 and TRBJ1-5, with no clear D. This CDR3 spans 14 amino acids. The V gene lost 1 base and the J gene lost 9 bases, with 13 bases spanning the gap. CDR1 MGHRA and CDR2 YSYEKL come from the germline V gene. CDR3 sequence reads: CASSQGSRDRPQHF. CDR3 nucleotide sequence: TGCGCCAGCAGCCAAGGATCGCGAGATCGGCCCCAGCATTTT.

The chain joins TRBV11-2 to TRBJ2-7; 12 bases map to TRBD1. This CDR3 spans 15 amino acids. Germline values: CDR1 SGHAT, CDR2 FQNNGV. J lost 5 bases, V lost 5 bases, and 7 bases had no gene match. The CDR3 DNA is TGTGCCAGCAGCCGCAGGGGACAGGGGGCTAACGAGCAGTACTTC. Protein: CASSRRGQGANEQYF.

This clone was seen only a few times. The genes are TRBV11-2 and TRBJ1-5, with a tentative D call TRBD1 (5 bases). Trimming pared 5 bases from V and 2 bases from J, leaving 13 bases between. CDR3 length equals 15 residues. Germline CDR1 and CDR2: SGHAT and FQNNGV. The CDR3 DNA sequence: TGTGCCAGCAGCAAAGACGACAGACGCAATCAGCCCCAGCATTTT. Protein sequence: CASSKDDRRNQPQHF.

This chain joins TRBV6-1 and TRBJ2-7; 7 positions agree with TRBD1. This CDR3 contains 14 residues. J gave up 2 bases and V 5 bases, and 6 bases lay outside the gene matches. CDR1 and CDR2 from the germline V gene are MNHNS and SASEGT. The CDR3 DNA reads TGTGCCAGCAGTACCCCGGGACAGCCCTACGAGCAGTACTTC. This sequence encodes CASSTPGQPYEQYF.

This clone showed up just once. The chain joins TRBV2 to TRBJ1-1; 7 bases agree with TRBD1. The CDR3 extends over 13 amino acids. With 4 bases clipped from V and 11 bases from J, the junction kept 10 bases outside the gene matches. Germline CDR1 and CDR2: SNHLY and FYNNEI. The CDR3 sequence is CASSAQGPGRAFF. The CDR3 region has the DNA TGTGCCAGCAGTGCACAGGGGCCGGGTCGGGCTTTCTTT.

The genes are TRBV19 and TRBJ1-2, with TRBD1 matching over 8 bases. V was pared by 10 bases and J by 6 bases, with 13 bases of the junction left unmatched. CDR3 length: 14 residues. From germline, CDR1 is LNHDA and CDR2 SQIVND (reference sequence). CDR3 protein: CATRNRGGEDGYTF. The CDR3 nucleotides read TGTGCCACCCGGAACAGGGGGGGTGAGGATGGCTACACCTTC.

The chain uses TRBV7-6 and TRBJ2-7; D is unresolved. Trimming took off 5 bases at V and 6 bases at J, with 14 bases between the two ends. The CDR3 has 13 residues. Germline values: CDR1 SGHVS, CDR2 FNYEAQ. Here the CDR3 reads CASSPEASGEQYF. CDR3 nucleotides: TGTGCCAGCAGCCCCGAGGCTTCGGGCGAGCAGTACTTC.

The chain combines TRBV5-1 with TRBJ1-1; 8 bases are shared with TRBD1. J lost 3 bases, V lost 4 bases, and 5 bases had no gene match. The CDR3 has 14 amino acids. Germline loops: CDR1 SGHRS, CDR2 YFSETQ. CDR3 nucleotide sequence: TGCGCCAGCAGCCCCCAGGGGGCCTACACTGAAGCTTTCTTT. Translation: CASSPQGAYTEAFF.